The next 8 T cell receptor beta chains were all read from a single sample in a study of blood T cell repertoires in COVID-19. Assay used: immunoSEQ multiplex PCR; TCRdb lists only in-frame clones, some missing. This sample has 200,000 to 250,000 clones, with roughly 80% found just once. Sequenced material: PBMCs or T cells enriched from blood (not recorded which). The receptors shown here come from a man aged 60-69 years who had recovered from COVID-19.

The sample holds a few counts of this clone. The V gene is TRBV30, the J gene TRBJ1-6; D unresolved. The CDR3 sequence is 15 residues long. Germline-derived CDR1 and CDR2 are GTSNPN and SVGIG (reference sequence). The ends were cut back, 3 bases at V and 7 bases at J, with 16 bases in the middle. This CDR3 is CAWRRANPVNSPLHF. CDR3 nucleotides: TGTGCCTGGAGGAGAGCTAATCCCGTAAATTCACCCCTCCACTTT.

The rearrangement links TRBV5-1 to TRBJ2-3; possibly TRBD2 for D (5 bases). The germline V and J ends were trimmed by 1 base and 1 base, with 10 bases remaining between them. In germline, CDR1 is SGHRS, CDR2 YFSETQ. There are 15 residues in the CDR3. Here the CDR3 reads CASSLPEARTDTQYF. DNA for the CDR3: TGCGCCAGCAGCTTGCCGGAGGCACGCACAGATACGCAGTATTTT.

This sequence joins TRBV6-5 and TRBJ1-5; 12 bases are shared with TRBD1. This CDR3 is built from 15 residues. V shed 6 bases, J shed 6 bases, and the junction held 6 bases outside the gene matches. The germline V gene encodes CDR1 MNHEY and CDR2 SVGAGI. CDR3 region: CASRSGTGGGQPQHF. The CDR3 DNA reads as TGTGCCAGCAGGTCCGGGACAGGGGGCGGTCAGCCCCAGCATTTT.

This rearrangement joins TRBV2 to TRBJ1-5, with 9 bases matching TRBD1. V trimming: 8 bases; J trimming: 3 bases; junction bases outside the gene matches: 2. The CDR3 runs 13 residues. Per germline, CDR1 SNHLY and CDR2 FYNNEI. The CDR3 DNA follows: TGTGCCAGCCGGGACAGGGCCAATCAGCCCCAGCATTTT. Protein: CASRDRANQPQHF.

The chain couples TRBV19 to TRBJ1-1, with D hard to call. Per germline, CDR1 LNHDA and CDR2 SQIVND (reference sequence). The CDR3 spans 13 residues. Trimming left V 6 bases short and J 7 bases short, with 15 bases between. CDR3 in DNA: TGTGCCAGTAGCCCCCACCTTGTAGTTGAAGCTTTCTTT. Translation gives CASSPHLVVEAFF.

This chain links TRBV6-5 with TRBJ1-4, with D tentatively TRBD1 (5 bases). Trimming pared 10 bases from V and 0 bases from J, leaving 12 bases between. The CDR3 runs to 14 residues. Per the germline V gene, CDR1 is MNHEY and CDR2 is SVGAGI. The DNA for the CDR3 is TGTGCCACCCGACAGTTTGCAACTAATGAAAAACTGTTTTTT. Its translation is CATRQFATNEKLFF.

The chain has TRBV5-8 and TRBJ1-1, with D maybe TRBD1 (5 bases). Germline CDR1 and CDR2: SGHTS and YDEGEE. With 5 bases removed from V and 1 base from J, the gap between germline ends came to 9 bases. This CDR3 is built from 13 residues. This CDR3 is CASRMQGNTEAFF. CDR3 nucleotides: TGTGCCAGCAGGATGCAGGGGAACACTGAAGCTTTCTTT.

The chain recombines TRBV4-2 with TRBJ1-1; 9 nucleotides agree with TRBD1. CDR1 LGHNA and CDR2 YNFKEQ come from the germline V gene. V gave up 0 bases and J gave up 4 bases; unmatched junction bases: 6. The CDR3 spans 16 residues. The CDR3 reads CASSQDRDRVATEAFF. CDR3 DNA sequence: TGTGCCAGCAGCCAAGATCGGGACAGGGTAGCCACTGAAGCTTTCTTT.